This T cell receptor (beta chain) was recovered during a study of blood T cell repertoires in COVID-19. Here immunoSEQ multiplex PCR was the method, and the copy in TCRdb shows in-frame clones only, minus some. The sample lists 350,000 to 550,000 clones, over 75% occurring once. The CDR3 covers 16 residues. Looked up from germline, CDR1 is MNHEY and CDR2 is SMNVEV (reference sequence). V gave up 8 bases and J gave up 2 bases; unmatched junction bases: 15. Participants were aged about 18 to 100 years from 24 US areas. Resolution of symptoms, clearance, or two negative PCRs was present in recovered Cohort 3 donors.

This sequence was found in a young man who had recovered from COVID-19. Sequencing was done on a sample of PBMCs or T cells enriched from blood (not recorded which). The chain carries TRBV27 and TRBJ2-7, with 7 nucleotides matching TRBD1. CDR3: CASQEHSGTAPYEQYF. CDR3 sequence (DNA): TGTGCCAGCCAAGAGCATTCCGGGACAGCCCCCTACGAGCAGTACTTC.